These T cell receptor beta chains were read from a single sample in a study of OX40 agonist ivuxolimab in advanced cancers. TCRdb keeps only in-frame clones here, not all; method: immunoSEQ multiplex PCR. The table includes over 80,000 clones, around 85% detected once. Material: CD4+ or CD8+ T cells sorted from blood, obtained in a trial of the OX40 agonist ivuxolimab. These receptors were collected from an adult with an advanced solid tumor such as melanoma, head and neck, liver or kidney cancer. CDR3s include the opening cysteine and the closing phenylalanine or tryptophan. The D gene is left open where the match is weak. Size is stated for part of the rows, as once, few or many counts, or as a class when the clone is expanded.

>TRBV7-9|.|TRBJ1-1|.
TGTGCCAGCAGGAACAAGAACACTGAAGCTTTCTTT
CASRNKNTEAFF
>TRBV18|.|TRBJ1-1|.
TGTGCCAGCTCGGGACCCACGGGAACGAACACTGAAGCTTTCTTT
CASSGPTGTNTEAFF
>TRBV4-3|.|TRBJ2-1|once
TGCGCCAGCAGCCAAGGGGCGGGGCGCGAAGTTGATGAGCAGTTCTTC
CASSQGAGREVDEQFF
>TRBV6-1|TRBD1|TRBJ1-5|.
TGTGCCAGCAGGGAACAGGGGGCTAGGAATCAGCCCCAGCATTTT
CASREQGARNQPQHF
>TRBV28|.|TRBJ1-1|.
TGTGCCAGCAGTACTCGGACAGCTGTAGCTTTCTTT
CASSTRTAVAFF
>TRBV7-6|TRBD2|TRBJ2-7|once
TGTGCCAGCAGTCCCGGGAGGAGCTCCTACGAGCAGTACTTC
CASSPGRSSYEQYF
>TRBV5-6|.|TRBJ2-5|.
TGTGCCAGCAGCTTTGGAGGGAGTGAGGGGACCCAGTACTTC
CASSFGGSEGTQYF
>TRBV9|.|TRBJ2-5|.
TGTGCCAGCAGCGTCGGAACAGGGTACCACCAAGAGACCCAGTACTTC
CASSVGTGYHQETQYF
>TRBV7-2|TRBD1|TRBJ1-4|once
TGTGCCAGCAGCCAGGGACAGCATTACGAAAAACTGTTTTTT
CASSQGQHYEKLFF
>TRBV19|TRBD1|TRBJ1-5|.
TGTGCCAGTAGCGGGACAGGGGGCTTTCAGCCCCAGCATTTT
CASSGTGGFQPQHF
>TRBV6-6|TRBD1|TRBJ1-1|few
TGTGCCAGCAGTTACGCCGAGACAGGGGACACTGAAGCTTTCTTT
CASSYAETGDTEAFF
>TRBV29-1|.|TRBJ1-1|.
TGCAGCGGATCGGACAGCTTCAACACTGAAGCTTTCTTT
CSGSDSFNTEAFF
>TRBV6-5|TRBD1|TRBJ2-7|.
TGTGCCAGCAGTTACTCCGGGACAGGGCTCTTCGAGCAGTACTTC
CASSYSGTGLFEQYF
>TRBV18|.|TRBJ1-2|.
TGTGCCAGCTCACCATCCGACAGCGACTATGGCTACACCTTC
CASSPSDSDYGYTF
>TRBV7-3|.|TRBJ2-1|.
TGTGCCAGCAGCCCCGGGCCTAACTCCTACAATGAGCAGTTCTTC
CASSPGPNSYNEQFF
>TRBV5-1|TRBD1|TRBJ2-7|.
TGCGCCAGCAGCTTGGCGGGGACAGGAGTATACGAGCAGTACTTC
CASSLAGTGVYEQYF
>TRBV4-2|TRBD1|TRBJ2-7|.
TGTGCCAGCAGCCAAGCTGGGACAGGGGGCTACGAGCAGTACTTC
CASSQAGTGGYEQYF
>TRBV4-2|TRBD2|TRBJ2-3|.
TGTGCCAGCAGCCAAGTAAGCAGCGGCGGGGGGGGCGATACGCAGTATTTT
CASSQVSSGGGGDTQYF
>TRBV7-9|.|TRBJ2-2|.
TGTGCCACCCCCCCGAATGCGGCCCTAAACACCGGGGAGCTGTTTTTT
CATPPNAALNTGELFF
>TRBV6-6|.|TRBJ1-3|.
TGTGCCAGCCGCTGGACAGATTCCCCCTCTGGAAACACCATATATTTT
CASRWTDSPSGNTIYF
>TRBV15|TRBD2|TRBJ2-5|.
TGTGCCACCAGCAGAGATTACGGGACTAGCGGGAGACGAGAGACCCAGTACTTC
CATSRDYGTSGRRETQYF
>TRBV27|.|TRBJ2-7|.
TGTGCCAGCAGTTCCGCACAGAAAACCTACGAGCAGTACTTC
CASSSAQKTYEQYF
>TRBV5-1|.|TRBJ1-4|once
TGCGCCAGCAGCTTGTCAGGGGAGGAAAAACTGTTTTTT
CASSLSGEEKLFF
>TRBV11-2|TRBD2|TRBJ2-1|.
TGTGCCAGCAGCGCCCGACTAGCGGCCTACAATGAGCAGTTCTTC
CASSARLAAYNEQFF
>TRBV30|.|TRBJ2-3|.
TGTGCCTGGAGTCCGACTGAGACAGATACGCAGTATTTT
CAWSPTETDTQYF
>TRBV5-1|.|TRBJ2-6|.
TGCGCCAGCAGCCCGTATTCAGTGGCTGGGGCCAACGTCCTGACTTTC
CASSPYSVAGANVLTF
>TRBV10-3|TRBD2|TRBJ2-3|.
TGTGCCATCAGTGGTGCGGGAGGGCCAGCAGATACGCAGTATTTT
CAISGAGGPADTQYF
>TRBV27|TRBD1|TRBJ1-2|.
TGTGCCAGCAGTTCGGGACAGGCCCCCTATGGCTACACCTTC
CASSSGQAPYGYTF
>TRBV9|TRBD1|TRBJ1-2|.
TGTGCCAGCAGCCCCTCGACAGGGGGAGGCTATGGCTACACCTTC
CASSPSTGGGYGYTF
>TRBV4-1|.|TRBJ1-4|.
TGCGCCAGCAGCCAGACCGCCAGGGAGGGTGAAAAACTGTTTTTT
CASSQTAREGEKLFF
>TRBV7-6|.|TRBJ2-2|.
TGTGCCAGCAGGGAGGGAGCCCCCGGGGAGCTGTTTTTT
CASREGAPGELFF
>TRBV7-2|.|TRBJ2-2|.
TGTGCCAGCAGCTTAGCGAGCCTGCTGCAGGGAAGGGAGGCCGGGGAGCTGTTTTTT
CASSLASLLQGREAGELFF
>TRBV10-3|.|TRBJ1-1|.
TGTGCCATCAGTGAGTTGACCGGACGAGCTTTCTTT
CAISELTGRAFF
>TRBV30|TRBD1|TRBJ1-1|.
TGTGCCTGGAGTAGGGACAGGGGGCGCCGGACTGAAGCTTTCTTT
CAWSRDRGRRTEAFF
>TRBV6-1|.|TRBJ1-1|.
TGTGCCAGCAGTGAAGGCCATAACACTGAAGCTTTCTTT
CASSEGHNTEAFF
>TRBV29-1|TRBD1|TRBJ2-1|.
TGCAGCGGCCGGGACAGGATTTACAATGAGCAGTTCTTC
CSGRDRIYNEQFF
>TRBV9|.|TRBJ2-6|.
TGTGCCAGCAGCATCCCAGGGGCTGGGGCCAACGTCCTGACTTTC
CASSIPGAGANVLTF
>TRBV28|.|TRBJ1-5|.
TGTGCCAGCAGTTTATTCTCAGGGGGCAATCAGCCCCAGCATTTT
CASSLFSGGNQPQHF
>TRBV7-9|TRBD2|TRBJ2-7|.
TGTGCCAGCAGCACGGGACTAGCTGGCTACGAGCAGTACTTC
CASSTGLAGYEQYF
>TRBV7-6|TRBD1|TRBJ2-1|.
TGTGCCAGCAGACCTAGGGACAGTTACAATGAGCAGTTCTTC
CASRPRDSYNEQFF
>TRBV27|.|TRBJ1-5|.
TGTGCCAGCAGTTTTTCCTTCAATCAGCCCCAGCATTTT
CASSFSFNQPQHF